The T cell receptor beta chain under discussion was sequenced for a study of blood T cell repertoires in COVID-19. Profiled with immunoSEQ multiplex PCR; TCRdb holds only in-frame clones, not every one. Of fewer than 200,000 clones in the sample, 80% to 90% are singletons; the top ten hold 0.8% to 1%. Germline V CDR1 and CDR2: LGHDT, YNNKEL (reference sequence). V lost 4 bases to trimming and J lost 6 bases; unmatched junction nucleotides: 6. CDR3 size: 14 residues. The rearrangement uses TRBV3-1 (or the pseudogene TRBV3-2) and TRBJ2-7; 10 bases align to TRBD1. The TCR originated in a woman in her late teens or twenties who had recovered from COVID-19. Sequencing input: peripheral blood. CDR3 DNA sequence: TGTGCCAGCAGCCGTGACAGGGGGCAAGGCGAGCAGTACTTC. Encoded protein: CASSRDRGQGEQYF.